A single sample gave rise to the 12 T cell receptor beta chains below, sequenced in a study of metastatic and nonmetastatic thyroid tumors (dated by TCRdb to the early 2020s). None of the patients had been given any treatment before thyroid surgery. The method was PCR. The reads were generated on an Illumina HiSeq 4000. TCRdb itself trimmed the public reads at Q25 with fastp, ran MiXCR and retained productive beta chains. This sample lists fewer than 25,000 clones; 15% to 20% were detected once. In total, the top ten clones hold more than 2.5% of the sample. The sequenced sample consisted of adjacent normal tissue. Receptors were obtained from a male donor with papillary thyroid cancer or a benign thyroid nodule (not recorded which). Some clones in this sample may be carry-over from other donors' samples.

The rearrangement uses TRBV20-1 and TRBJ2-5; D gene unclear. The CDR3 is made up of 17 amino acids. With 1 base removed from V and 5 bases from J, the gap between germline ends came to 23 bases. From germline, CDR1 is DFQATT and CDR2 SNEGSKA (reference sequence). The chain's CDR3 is CSARVLIGVTSWETQYF. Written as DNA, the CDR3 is TGCAGTGCTAGAGTCTTAATCGGAGTTACGTCCTGGGAGACCCAGTACTTC.

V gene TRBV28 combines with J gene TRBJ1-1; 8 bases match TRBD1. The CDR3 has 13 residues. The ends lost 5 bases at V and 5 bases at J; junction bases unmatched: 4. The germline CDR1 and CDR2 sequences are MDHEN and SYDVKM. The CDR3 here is CASSLGQGTEAFF. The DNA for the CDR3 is TGTGCCAGCAGTCTCGGACAGGGTACTGAAGCTTTCTTT.

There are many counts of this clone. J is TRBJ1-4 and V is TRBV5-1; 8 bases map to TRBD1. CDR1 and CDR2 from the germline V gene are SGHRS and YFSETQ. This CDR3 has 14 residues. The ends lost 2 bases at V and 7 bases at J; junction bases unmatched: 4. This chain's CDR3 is CASSFRGQGEKLFF. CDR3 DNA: TGCGCCAGCAGCTTCAGGGGGCAGGGTGAAAAACTGTTTTTT.

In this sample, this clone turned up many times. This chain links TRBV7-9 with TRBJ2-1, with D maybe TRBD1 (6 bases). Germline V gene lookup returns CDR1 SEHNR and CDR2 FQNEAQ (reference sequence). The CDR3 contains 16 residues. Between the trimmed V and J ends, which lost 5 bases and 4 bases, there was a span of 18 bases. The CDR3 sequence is CASSPGHGVGYNEQFF. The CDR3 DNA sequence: TGTGCCAGCAGCCCGGGACATGGTGTTGGGTACAATGAGCAGTTCTTC.

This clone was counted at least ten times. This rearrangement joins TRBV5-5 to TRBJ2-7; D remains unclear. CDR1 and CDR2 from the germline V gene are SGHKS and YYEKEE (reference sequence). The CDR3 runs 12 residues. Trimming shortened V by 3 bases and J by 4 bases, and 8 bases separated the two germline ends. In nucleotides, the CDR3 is TGTGCCAGCAGCTCCTTAGGGTACGAGCAGTACGTC. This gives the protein CASSSLGYEQYV.

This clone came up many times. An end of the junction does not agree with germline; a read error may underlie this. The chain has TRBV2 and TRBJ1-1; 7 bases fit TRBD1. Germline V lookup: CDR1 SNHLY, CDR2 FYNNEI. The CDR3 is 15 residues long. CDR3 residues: CASREDPGGNTEAFF. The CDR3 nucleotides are TGTGCCAGCAGGGAAGATCCAGGGGGGAACACTGAAGCTTTCTTT.

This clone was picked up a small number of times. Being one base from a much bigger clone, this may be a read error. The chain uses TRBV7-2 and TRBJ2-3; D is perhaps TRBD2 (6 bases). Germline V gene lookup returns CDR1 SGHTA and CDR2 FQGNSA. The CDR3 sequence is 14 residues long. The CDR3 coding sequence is TGTTCCAGCAGCTTAGTGGACTACACAGATACGCAGTATTTT. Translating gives CSSSLVDYTDTQYF.

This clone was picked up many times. The CDR3 nucleotides are TGTGCCAGCAGCCCAAGGACAGTTACCATCTATGGCTACACCTTC. Residues: CASSPRTVTIYGYTF. The chain recombines TRBV7-9 with TRBJ1-2, with D tentatively TRBD1 (6 bases). Germline CDR1 is SEHNR and CDR2 is FQNEAQ (reference sequence). V gave up 5 bases and J gave up 4 bases, with 17 bases separating them. The CDR3 runs to 15 residues.

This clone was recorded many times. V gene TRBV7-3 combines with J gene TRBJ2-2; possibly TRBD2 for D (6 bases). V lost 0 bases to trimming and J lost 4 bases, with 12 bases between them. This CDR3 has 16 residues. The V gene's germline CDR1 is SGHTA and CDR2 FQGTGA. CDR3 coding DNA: TGTGCCAGCAGCTTAACCCACGGGAGAGTCACCGGGGAGCTGTTTTTT. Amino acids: CASSLTHGRVTGELFF.

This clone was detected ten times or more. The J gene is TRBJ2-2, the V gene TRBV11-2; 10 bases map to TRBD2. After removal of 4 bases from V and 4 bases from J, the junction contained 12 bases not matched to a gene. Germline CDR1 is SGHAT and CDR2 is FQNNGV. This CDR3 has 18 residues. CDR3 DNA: TGTGCCAGCAGCTGGGGCGGAGCGGGGGGGCCCACCACCGGGGAGCTGTTTTTT. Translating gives CASSWGGAGGPTTGELFF.

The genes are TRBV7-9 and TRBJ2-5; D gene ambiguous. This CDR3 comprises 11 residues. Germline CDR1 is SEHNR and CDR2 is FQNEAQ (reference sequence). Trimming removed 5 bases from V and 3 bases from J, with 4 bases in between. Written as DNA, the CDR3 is TGTGCCAGCAGCATTGAAGAGACCCAGTACTTC. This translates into CASSIEETQYF. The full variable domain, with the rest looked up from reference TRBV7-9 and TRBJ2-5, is DTGVSQNPRHKITKRGQNVTFRCDPISEHNRLYWYRQTLGQGPEFLTYFQNEAQLEKSRLLSDRFSAERPKGSFSTLEIQRTEQGDSAMYLCASSIEETQYFGPGTRLLVL.

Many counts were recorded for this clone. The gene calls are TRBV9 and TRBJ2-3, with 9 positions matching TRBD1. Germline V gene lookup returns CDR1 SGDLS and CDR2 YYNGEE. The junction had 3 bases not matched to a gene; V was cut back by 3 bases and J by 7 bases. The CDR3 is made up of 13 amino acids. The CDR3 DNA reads TGTGCCAGCAGCGGGACAGGGGATTATACGCAGTATTTT. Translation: CASSGTGDYTQYF.